This T cell receptor (beta chain) was sequenced in a study of blood T cell repertoires in COVID-19. The table lists this clone with a few counts. This CDR3 comprises 15 residues. CDR1 SGDLS and CDR2 YYNGEE come from the germline V gene. J was trimmed by 3 bases and V by 0 bases; bases with no gene match: 6. Study processing details: The assay estimated nucleated cells by amplifying reference gene primers. Data came from immunoSEQ multiplex PCR; TCRdb stores just in-frame clones and leaves some out. That table furnishes V, J and clone size, whereas the DNA furnished D and trimming. The sample gives 300,000 to 400,000 clones, 90% of which show up once; less than 3.5% is in the top ten.

The V and J genes are TRBV9 and TRBJ2-7; 7 bases align to TRBD1. Sequencing input: peripheral blood. The sequence came from a woman younger than 45 with COVID-19, enrolled during active disease. CDR3 sequence reads: CASSVADRELYEQYF. The CDR3 region has the DNA TGTGCCAGCAGCGTAGCAGACAGGGAGCTCTACGAGCAGTACTTC.